This section outlines one T cell receptor beta chain sequence together with its context. The data are from a study of T cells in Graves' hyperthyroidism and ophthalmopathy. The TCR beta CDR3 regions underwent amplification using RNA transcripts as the source. In the first-round RT-PCR of the TCR CDR3, the HTBI primer set was used. One entry per CDR3 protein, called by TCRdb with MiXCR from the multiplex PCR reads. The sample records hundreds of thousands of distinct CDR3 sequences, approximately 15% being singletons. This receptor was identified in a woman aged 45 to 65 with Graves' ophthalmopathy. Sequences were obtained from blood.

This chain's CDR3 is CASSPLLEQYF. The CDR3 DNA follows: TGTGCCAGCAGTCCTCTCCTGGAGCAGTACTTC. The chain employs TRBV28 and TRBJ2-7; unclear D gene. V lost 5 bases and J 7 bases, leaving 9 bases between the germline ends. The CDR3 loop spans 11 amino acids. CDR1 MDHEN and CDR2 SYDVKM come from the germline V gene.